This is a list of T cell receptor beta chains from one sample in a study of OX40 agonist ivuxolimab in advanced cancers. Assay: immunoSEQ multiplex PCR; the TCRdb copy retains only in-frame clones and omits some. The table shows under 20,000 clones, with roughly 78% occurring only once. Sequences were derived from CD4+ or CD8+ T cells sorted from blood, sampled in a trial of the OX40 agonist ivuxolimab. These receptors were obtained from an adult with an advanced solid tumor such as melanoma, head and neck, liver or kidney cancer. Both conserved end residues are part of each CDR3. D genes are given only for firm matches. The size of a clone is reported for some rows only, either as once, few or many, or as a class for expanded clones.

size: .
D: .
V: TRBV18
J: TRBJ2-3
DNA: TGTGCCAGCTCCAGGGTGACAGATACGCAGTATTTT
CDR3: CASSRVTDTQYF

size: .
D: .
V: TRBV16
J: TRBJ1-1
DNA: TGTGCCAGCAGCCTCCGTACTGAAGCTTTCTTT
CDR3: CASSLRTEAFF

size: .
D: .
V: TRBV28
J: TRBJ1-1
DNA: TGTGCCAGCAGTTTCGAGGGTAACGATGAAGCTTTCTTT
CDR3: CASSFEGNDEAFF

size: .
D: .
V: TRBV27
J: TRBJ2-7
DNA: TGTGCCAGCAGTTCGGGGCAGGGCTTCTCCTACGAGCAGTACTTC
CDR3: CASSSGQGFSYEQYF

size: .
D: .
V: TRBV5-6
J: TRBJ2-7
DNA: TGTGCCAGCAGCTTTCGGGGGTTAAGCGAGCAGTACTTC
CDR3: CASSFRGLSEQYF

size: few
D: .
V: TRBV18
J: TRBJ2-3
DNA: TGTGCCAGCTCACCTTCTAGCACAGATACGCAGTATTTT
CDR3: CASSPSSTDTQYF

size: .
D: .
V: TRBV19
J: TRBJ1-1
DNA: TGTGCCACAATCGCTATGTGGGGCATGAAGAACACTGAAGCTTTCTTT
CDR3: CATIAMWGMKNTEAFF

size: .
D: .
V: TRBV29-1
J: TRBJ2-7
DNA: TGCAGCGGCGGGGACAACTCCTACGAGCAGTACTTC
CDR3: CSGGDNSYEQYF

size: .
D: .
V: TRBV10-1
J: TRBJ1-1
DNA: TGCGCCAATCCTTGGGACGCCTGGAACACTGAAGCTTTCTTT
CDR3: CANPWDAWNTEAFF

size: .
D: .
V: TRBV9
J: TRBJ2-3
DNA: TGTGCCAGCAGCTACGGCGGGCGCTACACAGATACGCAGTATTTT
CDR3: CASSYGGRYTDTQYF

size: .
D: .
V: TRBV5-1
J: TRBJ2-3
DNA: TGCGCCAGCAGCTTGGAACGTTCCACAGATACGCAGTATTTT
CDR3: CASSLERSTDTQYF

size: .
D: .
V: TRBV10-2
J: TRBJ2-5
DNA: TGCGCCAGCAGCCCTATAGGACTTCAAGAGACCCAGTACTTC
CDR3: CASSPIGLQETQYF

size: .
D: .
V: TRBV7-9
J: TRBJ2-3
DNA: TGTGCTCACCAGGGGCTACCCCTCCATACGCAGTATTTT
CDR3: CAHQGLPLHTQYF

size: .
D: TRBD1
V: TRBV29-1
J: TRBJ1-2
DNA: TGCAGCGTTGTGCAGGGGGACTATGGCTACACCTTC
CDR3: CSVVQGDYGYTF

size: .
D: .
V: TRBV6-5
J: TRBJ1-2
DNA: TGTGCCAGCAGGGCCCCTAGGTATGGCTACACCTTC
CDR3: CASRAPRYGYTF

size: .
D: .
V: TRBV19
J: TRBJ1-3
DNA: TGTGCCAGTAGTTCAACGATGGGGTCCTCTGGAAACACCATATATTTT
CDR3: CASSSTMGSSGNTIYF

size: once
D: .
V: TRBV5-6
J: TRBJ1-1
DNA: TGTGCCAGCAGCCCTAGCGGGGGGGGCGATAACACTGAAGCTTTCTTT
CDR3: CASSPSGGGDNTEAFF

size: .
D: .
V: TRBV2
J: TRBJ1-1
DNA: TGTGCCAGCAGTGTTGGGGGGACTGAAGCTTTCTTT
CDR3: CASSVGGTEAFF

size: .
D: .
V: TRBV7-2
J: TRBJ2-3
DNA: TGTGCCAGCAGCGCAATCACAGATACGCAGTATTTT
CDR3: CASSAITDTQYF

size: .
D: .
V: TRBV30
J: TRBJ1-5
DNA: TGTGCCTGGAACAAAGGGGGAGGTCAGCCCCAGCATTTT
CDR3: CAWNKGGGQPQHF

size: .
D: .
V: TRBV21-1
J: TRBJ1-1
DNA: TGTGCCAGCAGCAAAGACGGACAGGGGGAGCTTGGGGCTTTCTTT
CDR3: CASSKDGQGELGAFF

size: .
D: .
V: TRBV19
J: TRBJ1-5
DNA: TGTGCCAGTAGTAGGGAAAGCAATCAGCCCCAGCATTTT
CDR3: CASSRESNQPQHF

size: .
D: TRBD1
V: TRBV2
J: TRBJ1-2
DNA: TGTGCCAGCAGGGGCCCAGGACAGGCTGATGGCTACACCTTC
CDR3: CASRGPGQADGYTF

size: .
D: TRBD2
V: TRBV28
J: TRBJ2-7
DNA: TGTGCCAGCAGTACTAGCGGGAGGGACGAGCAGTACTTC
CDR3: CASSTSGRDEQYF

size: few
D: .
V: TRBV4-1
J: TRBJ1-4
DNA: TGCGCCAGCAGCCAAGGCCAGGGCTTGGAAAAACTGTTTTTT
CDR3: CASSQGQGLEKLFF

size: .
D: .
V: TRBV27
J: TRBJ1-4
DNA: TGTGCCAGCAGTTTCCGTGGGAATGAAAAACTGTTTTTT
CDR3: CASSFRGNEKLFF

size: .
D: .
V: TRBV9
J: TRBJ1-2
DNA: TGTGCCAGCAGCGTAGCTAGCCAGGGGCTGGGCTACACCTTC
CDR3: CASSVASQGLGYTF

size: once
D: .
V: TRBV5-8
J: TRBJ1-5
DNA: TGTGCCAGCAGCCCAGAAAAGAATAGCCATCAGCCCCAGCATTTT
CDR3: CASSPEKNSHQPQHF

size: .
D: .
V: TRBV18
J: TRBJ2-2
DNA: TGTGCCAGCTCACCAATACAGAACACCGGGGAGCTGTTTTTT
CDR3: CASSPIQNTGELFF

size: .
D: TRBD1
V: TRBV6-5
J: TRBJ1-1
DNA: TGTGCCAGCAGCAGGGGGCCGAACACTGAAGCTTTCTTT
CDR3: CASSRGPNTEAFF

size: .
D: TRBD2
V: TRBV2
J: TRBJ2-5
DNA: TGTGCCAGCGTTAGACTAGCGGGAGGGCCTCGAGAGACCCAGTACTTC
CDR3: CASVRLAGGPRETQYF

size: .
D: TRBD2
V: TRBV18
J: TRBJ2-6
DNA: TGTGCCAGCTCACCAGCGTCTAGCGGGAGGAGTTCTGGGGCCAACGTCCTGACTTTC
CDR3: CASSPASSGRSSGANVLTF

size: once
D: .
V: TRBV7-8
J: TRBJ1-1
DNA: TGTGCCAGCAGCTTAGCGACGGTGAACACTGAAGCTTTCTTT
CDR3: CASSLATVNTEAFF

size: .
D: .
V: TRBV5-1
J: TRBJ2-7
DNA: TGCGCCAGCAGCTTGATTACAGGGAGCTACGAGCAGTACTTC
CDR3: CASSLITGSYEQYF

size: .
D: .
V: TRBV5-1
J: TRBJ2-2
DNA: TGCGCCAGCAGCTTGGCCGGGAGTGGCACCGGGGAGCTGTTTTTT
CDR3: CASSLAGSGTGELFF

size: .
D: .
V: TRBV6-5
J: TRBJ1-1
DNA: TGTGCCAGCAGGGCAGGTAACACTGAAGCTTTCTTT
CDR3: CASRAGNTEAFF

size: few
D: TRBD1
V: TRBV7-3
J: TRBJ2-7
DNA: TGTGCCAGCAGCCGGGACAGCCTCACACCGCAGTACTTC
CDR3: CASSRDSLTPQYF

size: few
D: .
V: TRBV19
J: TRBJ1-1
DNA: TGTGCCAGTAGTTTACATTTCGGCACTGAAGCTTTCTTT
CDR3: CASSLHFGTEAFF

size: .
D: TRBD1
V: TRBV10-3
J: TRBJ2-7
DNA: TGTGCCATCAGAACCGGGACAGGGGAAAATGGCGAGCAGTACTTC
CDR3: CAIRTGTGENGEQYF

size: .
D: TRBD1
V: TRBV6-5
J: TRBJ2-3
DNA: TGTGCCAGCAGTTGGACAGGGGAGACCGATACGCAGTATTTT
CDR3: CASSWTGETDTQYF

size: .
D: TRBD2
V: TRBV7-8
J: TRBJ2-7
DNA: TGTGCCAGCAGCTCCCCAGCGGGAGGCTACGAGCAGTACTTC
CDR3: CASSSPAGGYEQYF

size: once
D: .
V: TRBV20-1
J: TRBJ1-2
DNA: TGCAGTGCTGGAAAGGATGGCTACACCTTC
CDR3: CSAGKDGYTF

size: .
D: TRBD2
V: TRBV28
J: TRBJ2-6
DNA: TGTGCCAGCAGCCAAACCGGGGGGGCAGCCTCTGGGGCCAACGTCCTGACTTTC
CDR3: CASSQTGGAASGANVLTF

size: .
D: .
V: TRBV7-2
J: TRBJ2-5
DNA: TGTGCCAGCAGCTTAGCGGCCGGCGGAGGGGGAGAGACCCAGTACTTC
CDR3: CASSLAAGGGGETQYF

size: once
D: .
V: TRBV19
J: TRBJ2-2
DNA: TGTGCCAGTAGTATTGAGGGGACACTTTATTCCACCGGGGAGCTGTTTTTT
CDR3: CASSIEGTLYSTGELFF

size: .
D: .
V: TRBV7-8
J: TRBJ2-1
DNA: TGTGCCAGCAGCCTGGGCCGGCGTGACAATGAGCAGTTCTTC
CDR3: CASSLGRRDNEQFF

size: .
D: .
V: TRBV15
J: TRBJ2-3
DNA: TGTGCCACCAAAGGGGTCGGGGGCACAGATACGCAGTATTTT
CDR3: CATKGVGGTDTQYF

size: .
D: .
V: TRBV6-1
J: TRBJ2-7
DNA: TGTGCCAGCAGTCGGGAGTTACCATACGAGCAGTACTTC
CDR3: CASSRELPYEQYF

size: .
D: .
V: TRBV18
J: TRBJ2-3
DNA: TGTGCCAGCTCACCGACAGGCTGGGCAGATACGCAGTATTTT
CDR3: CASSPTGWADTQYF

size: few
D: TRBD1
V: TRBV19
J: TRBJ1-5
DNA: TGTGCCAGTAGTACAACCGGGACAGGGGGTACAAATGTTTATCAGCCCCAGCATTTT
CDR3: CASSTTGTGGTNVYQPQHF

size: once
D: TRBD2
V: TRBV19
J: TRBJ2-3
DNA: TGTGCCAGTGCTAGCGGGAGGGAGGGAAATACGCAGTATTTT
CDR3: CASASGREGNTQYF

size: .
D: .
V: TRBV5-1
J: TRBJ1-2
DNA: TGCGCCAGCAGCCCTGGGGAAGGGCAGATTATACGAGGGGGCTATGGCTACACCTTC
CDR3: CASSPGEGQIIRGGYGYTF

size: .
D: .
V: TRBV2
J: TRBJ2-7
DNA: TGTGCCAGCAACGGGGAAGGGGGGGAGCAGTACTTC
CDR3: CASNGEGGEQYF

size: once
D: TRBD2
V: TRBV9
J: TRBJ2-7
DNA: TGTGCCAGCAGCGTATTAGGTAGCGGGAGCTTCGAGCAGTACTTC
CDR3: CASSVLGSGSFEQYF

size: few
D: TRBD2
V: TRBV5-1
J: TRBJ2-2
DNA: TGCGCCAGCAGCTTACTAGCGGGAGTTTACGCCGGGGAGCTGTTTTTT
CDR3: CASSLLAGVYAGELFF

size: .
D: TRBD1
V: TRBV5-1
J: TRBJ1-1
DNA: TGCGCCAGCAGTTTAAGCCGGGACAGTGAAGCTTTCTTT
CDR3: CASSLSRDSEAFF